This T cell receptor beta chain was documented in a study of T cell changes during pregnancy in multiple sclerosis. Here immunoSEQ multiplex PCR was the method, and the copy in TCRdb shows in-frame clones only, minus some. The sample lists roughly 59,000 clones, approximately 95% occurring once. V dropped 3 bases and J dropped 0; count of bases not matched to a gene: 3. The CDR3 length is 16 residues. The V gene's germline CDR1 is LGHNA and CDR2 YSLEER. V and J are TRBV4-3 and TRBJ1-3; 9 bases map to TRBD1. The starting material was CD8+ T cells from peripheral blood mononuclear cells, obtained in the second trimester of pregnancy. The sequence came from a female donor with multiple sclerosis, enrolled in a pregnancy study. The CDR3 DNA reads TGCGCCAGCAGCCAGGACAGGGGATCCTCTGGAAACACCATATATTTT. It translates to CASSQDRGSSGNTIYF.